This is a list of T cell receptor beta chains from one sample in a study of graft-versus-host responses after intestinal transplantation. The data were produced by immunoSEQ multiplex PCR, yet TCRdb's version contains in-frame clones alone and is incomplete. The table has under 150,000 clones, approximately 92% seen once. No antigen is known for these receptors. The source was unstimulated CD4+ T cells sorted from spleen or lymph node cells, collected before intestinal transplant. These receptors all stem from a human donor who received an intestinal transplant. The CDR3 runs from the conserved cysteine through the conserved F or W. Each record gives: CDR3 protein, V gene, J gene, D gene. A D gene is named only where the DNA matches it firmly.

CDR3 protein: CASRPTGTGNTIYF
V gene: TRBV27
J gene: TRBJ1-3
D gene: TRBD1

CDR3 protein: CASSLGPGYEQYF
V gene: TRBV5-1
J gene: TRBJ2-7
D gene: .

CDR3 protein: CASRRRQGARDTEAFF
V gene: TRBV11-2
J gene: TRBJ1-1
D gene: TRBD1

CDR3 protein: CASSLAAGGPTKTQYF
V gene: TRBV7-6
J gene: TRBJ2-5
D gene: TRBD2

CDR3 protein: CASSHGLPRGAQYF
V gene: TRBV2
J gene: TRBJ2-5
D gene: TRBD2

CDR3 protein: CASSYLADGQETQYF
V gene: TRBV6-5
J gene: TRBJ2-5
D gene: TRBD2

CDR3 protein: CASSYSTSPGYEQYF
V gene: TRBV6-5
J gene: TRBJ2-7
D gene: .

CDR3 protein: CATSRPTGGNYGYTF
V gene: TRBV15
J gene: TRBJ1-2
D gene: TRBD1

CDR3 protein: CAWSMGDRVYEQYF
V gene: TRBV30
J gene: TRBJ2-7
D gene: TRBD1

CDR3 protein: CASSLEVGTGQHF
V gene: TRBV7-2
J gene: TRBJ1-5
D gene: TRBD1

CDR3 protein: CASSLVDRGIGEQYF
V gene: TRBV5-4
J gene: TRBJ2-7
D gene: .

CDR3 protein: CASSFQGAGYEQYF
V gene: TRBV7-2
J gene: TRBJ2-7
D gene: TRBD1

CDR3 protein: CASSPREFHEQYF
V gene: TRBV11-2
J gene: TRBJ2-7
D gene: TRBD2

CDR3 protein: CASSSILVTGELFF
V gene: TRBV6-5
J gene: TRBJ2-2
D gene: .

CDR3 protein: CASSFFSGLEETQYF
V gene: TRBV28
J gene: TRBJ2-5
D gene: TRBD2

CDR3 protein: CASSPSHGGGSNQPQHF
V gene: TRBV28
J gene: TRBJ1-5
D gene: .

CDR3 protein: CASSSRDGGTGELFF
V gene: TRBV13
J gene: TRBJ2-2
D gene: .

CDR3 protein: CASSDADTQYF
V gene: TRBV6-4
J gene: TRBJ2-3
D gene: .

CDR3 protein: CASSLGSGRAEDTQYF
V gene: TRBV7-2
J gene: TRBJ2-3
D gene: TRBD2

CDR3 protein: CASSVGNNQPQHF
V gene: TRBV9
J gene: TRBJ1-5
D gene: .

CDR3 protein: CASSLDRQETQYF
V gene: TRBV5-1
J gene: TRBJ2-5
D gene: .

CDR3 protein: CASSSQVLSTDTQYF
V gene: TRBV5-6
J gene: TRBJ2-3
D gene: .

CDR3 protein: CASQGEFYVSTDTQYF
V gene: TRBV19
J gene: TRBJ2-3
D gene: TRBD1

CDR3 protein: CASSLTGIKHEQYF
V gene: TRBV28
J gene: TRBJ2-7
D gene: .

CDR3 protein: CASSLNPALASTDTQYF
V gene: TRBV7-3
J gene: TRBJ2-3
D gene: .

CDR3 protein: CAWPGQGADGYTF
V gene: TRBV30
J gene: TRBJ1-2
D gene: TRBD1

CDR3 protein: CSAYDTGVRDTQYF
V gene: TRBV29-1
J gene: TRBJ2-3
D gene: TRBD1

CDR3 protein: CASSPRRTRSFTDTQYF
V gene: TRBV9
J gene: TRBJ2-3
D gene: .

CDR3 protein: CASSRGTDTQYF
V gene: TRBV11-3
J gene: TRBJ2-3
D gene: .

CDR3 protein: CASKVAGVTGELFF
V gene: TRBV9
J gene: TRBJ2-2
D gene: TRBD2

CDR3 protein: CAWSVPGSSYNEQFF
V gene: TRBV30
J gene: TRBJ2-1
D gene: .

CDR3 protein: CASSLNGAGTSSYNEQFF
V gene: TRBV14
J gene: TRBJ2-1
D gene: TRBD2